The clone carrying this TCR beta chain was counted between two and nine times. Its matching antigen is unknown. The sample comes from a study of T cell repertoires in cytomegalovirus infection. Study background: Well-studied HLA-B-restricted epitopes and recently identified HLA-C-restricted epitopes of CMV were both used in the study. Signatures in public TCR beta sequences pointed to both CMV infection and matching HLA type.

TCRdb reanalysed the reads using MiXCR and keeps one entry per CDR3 protein. This table holds approximately 1,000,000 distinct CDR3 sequences, about a third found once. Germline CDR1 MNHNS, CDR2 SASEGT. V was pared by 10 bases and J by 9 bases, with 18 bases between. This CDR3 has 12 residues. Study results and caveats: The ex vivo response was dominated by HLA-C-restricted CMV-specific TCR beta clonotypes. Cumulative frequency of public TCR beta families picked out carriers of CMV plus the relevant HLA.

The receptor was derived from a human donor in good health (CMV status not recorded). Some clones in this sample may be carry-over from other donors' samples. This sample comprised cultured CD8+ T cells from PBMCs, obtained from culture after CMV antigen stimulation. This chain connects TRBV6-1 to TRBJ1-2, with D tentatively TRBD1 (5 bases). This chain's CDR3 is CATMGPHPRYTF. CDR3 sequence (DNA): TGTGCCACCATGGGGCCACACCCGCGCTACACCTTC.